This T cell receptor beta chain was sequenced for a study of early T cells in non-severe SARS-CoV-2 infection. In TCRdb, the 5' RACE reads were re-called with MiXCR into one record per CDR3 protein. The sample lists 43,000 or so distinct CDR3 sequences; 6% to 8.5% were seen once. The CDR3 covers 12 residues. J lost 10 bases, V lost 4 bases, and 7 bases had no gene match. This clonotype was detected many times. Sequenced input: whole blood. The genes are TRBV12-3 or TRBV12-4 and TRBJ2-7; TRBD1 agrees at 7 bases. The receptor was derived from an adult who was a healthcare worker with PCR-confirmed SARS-CoV-2 infection or an uninfected control (not recorded which). Here the CDR3 reads CASSYDQGVQYF. CDR3 DNA: TGTGCCAGCAGTTATGATCAGGGGGTACAGTACTTC.